A selection of T cell receptor beta chains follows, all from one sample in a study of T-cell reconstitution after alpha-beta-depleted transplantation in children. TCRdb reprocessed the PCR reads with MiXCR, giving one entry per CDR3 protein. The table lists 780,000 or so distinct CDR3 sequences, about 16% of them singletons, with approximately 4.5% in the top ten. The source was PBMCs, mostly from graft donor cells, collected 360 days after TCRalphabeta/CD19-depleted stem cell transplant. Receptors were obtained from a male patient aged 10-17 years who had a stem cell transplant for acute lymphoblastic leukemia, so the T cells may come from the graft donor. Both conserved end residues are part of each CDR3. D genes are given only for firm matches. Size tells how often a clone was seen (once, few, many) or the class of an expanded clone, and some rows leave it out.

j_gene,v_gene,abundance,d_gene,CDR3aa,CDR3nt
TRBJ2-7,TRBV3-1,few,TRBD2,CASAHSGRAAYEQYF,TGTGCCAGCGCCCATAGCGGGAGGGCCGCCTACGAGCAGTACTTC
TRBJ2-5,TRBV29-1,-,TRBD2,CSVGQRLALETQYF,TGCAGCGTTGGCCAACGACTAGCGTTAGAGACCCAGTACTTC
TRBJ1-4,TRBV19,-,TRBD1,CASRRQGVATNEKLFF,TGTGCCAGTCGGAGACAGGGTGTGGCAACTAATGAAAAACTGTTTTTT
TRBJ2-7,TRBV20-1,-,-,CSAREGWTTMYEQYF,TGCAGTGCTAGAGAAGGATGGACGACCATGTACGAGCAGTACTTC
TRBJ1-3,TRBV12-3/TRBV12-4,-,-,CASSSPAVFGNTIYF,TGTGCCAGCAGTTCCCCCGCGGTTTTTGGAAACACCATATATTTT
TRBJ1-5,TRBV28,few,-,CASSLERNYQPQHF,TGTGCCAGCAGTTTAGAGCGGAATTATCAGCCCCAGCATTTT
TRBJ2-1,TRBV7-9,few,-,CASSLLASSSYNEQFF,TGTGCCAGCAGCTTACTAGCTTCGAGCTCCTACAATGAGCAGTTCTTC
TRBJ2-7,TRBV29-1,-,-,CSVARTANSYEQYF,TGCAGCGTTGCCCGGACAGCAAACTCCTACGAGCAGTACTTC
TRBJ2-1,TRBV5-1,many,-,CASTQTAFAYNEQFF,TGCGCCAGCACCCAGACGGCCTTCGCCTACAATGAGCAGTTCTTC
TRBJ2-5,TRBV5-1,-,-,CASSREKPDGETQYF,TGCGCCAGCAGCCGGGAGAAACCTGACGGAGAGACCCAGTACTTC
TRBJ2-3,TRBV4-1,-,TRBD1,CASSQLGQGWDTQYF,TGCGCCAGCAGCCAATTGGGACAGGGATGGGATACGCAGTATTTT
TRBJ2-3,TRBV20-1,many,-,CSESASTDTQYF,TGCAGTGAATCCGCTAGCACAGATACGCAGTATTTT
TRBJ1-1,TRBV10-3,many,TRBD1,CAIKRQGGTEAFF,TGTGCCATCAAGCGACAGGGGGGCACTGAAGCTTTCTTT
TRBJ1-2,TRBV15,few,TRBD1,CATSGTGNYGYTF,TGTGCCACCAGCGGGACAGGGAACTATGGCTACACCTTC
TRBJ2-7,TRBV12-3/TRBV12-4,-,TRBD2,CASSYGTSGYEQYF,TGTGCCAGCAGTTACGGGACTAGCGGGTACGAGCAGTACTTC
TRBJ2-5,TRBV12-3/TRBV12-4,many,TRBD1,CASSFQGAGETQYF,TGTGCCAGCAGTTTCCAGGGGGCGGGGGAGACCCAGTACTTC
TRBJ2-7,TRBV27,many,-,CASSDTVYYEQYF,TGTGCCAGCAGTGACACGGTTTACTACGAGCAGTACTTC
TRBJ2-1,TRBV7-3,-,-,CASSPRGQLMDEQFF,TGTGCCAGCAGTCCCCGAGGGCAGCTAATGGATGAGCAGTTCTTC
TRBJ2-1,TRBV12-3/TRBV12-4,-,-,CASSLVGYPYNEQFF,TGTGCCAGCAGTTTAGTCGGATACCCCTACAATGAGCAGTTCTTC
TRBJ2-6,TRBV15,-,TRBD2,CATSRMRGSGANVLTF,TGTGCCACCAGCAGGATGCGGGGGTCTGGGGCCAACGTCCTGACTTTC
TRBJ1-4,TRBV5-1,-,TRBD1,CASSTDDRDSSTNEKLFF,TGCGCCAGCAGCACCGACGACAGGGACTCATCAACTAATGAAAAACTGTTTTTT
TRBJ2-1,TRBV5-1,-,-,CASSLATGGARNEQFF,TGCGCCAGCAGCTTGGCCACCGGGGGCGCGAGGAATGAGCAGTTCTTC
TRBJ2-7,TRBV15,once,-,CATSRSPGVTYEQYF,TGTGCCACCAGCAGGTCCCCCGGGGTTACCTACGAGCAGTACTTC
TRBJ2-1,TRBV20-1,few,-,CSARDSATYNEQFF,TGCAGTGCTAGAGATAGCGCCACCTACAATGAGCAGTTCTTC